The following is a TCR beta chain sequence with its context. The CDR3 is 16 amino acids. The germline V gene has CDR1 LNHNV and CDR2 YYDKDF (reference sequence). V lost 2 bases to trimming and J lost 0 bases, with 10 bases between them. These data belong to a study of blood T cell repertoires in COVID-19. Sequenced by immunoSEQ multiplex PCR; TCRdb stores in-frame clones only, minus some. The repertoire holds more than 150,000 clones, with under 85% as singletons. This sequence joins TRBV15 and TRBJ1-4; D is undetermined. Specimen: peripheral blood. This clonotype was sampled from a woman in her thirties or forties with acute or convalescent COVID-19. CDR3 DNA: TGTGCCACCAGCAGACCCTACAGTACAACTAATGAAAAACTGTTTTTT. It translates to CATSRPYSTTNEKLFF.